Described below is a single TCR beta chain sequence and its context. Its antigen is undetermined. This entry is derived from a study of T cell responses to AZD1222 COVID-19 vaccine. Regarding the study as a whole: Sampled repertoires all dated from after the peak T cell response. With dominance at 160-218 and 743-854, vaccine-associated CD4 TCRs spanned spike. Clonal diversity was possibly underestimated, and white British individuals and females predominated among donors.

The CDR3 length is 13 residues. The germline gives CDR1 SGDLS, CDR2 YYNGEE. Trimming at V came to 5 bases and at J to 4 bases, leaving 4 bases not matched to a gene. TCRdb keeps only in-frame clones here, not all; method: immunoSEQ multiplex PCR. In the table there are 140,000 to 150,000 clones, 90% to 95% of which are singletons. The sample here was peripheral blood, taken on day 0 of MenACWY control vaccination. The chain has TRBV9 and TRBJ2-5; 8 bases map to TRBD1. This sequence was found in an adult in good health. The CDR3 reads CASSTGTGETQYF. The DNA for the CDR3 is TGTGCCAGCAGTACCGGGACAGGAGAGACCCAGTACTTC.